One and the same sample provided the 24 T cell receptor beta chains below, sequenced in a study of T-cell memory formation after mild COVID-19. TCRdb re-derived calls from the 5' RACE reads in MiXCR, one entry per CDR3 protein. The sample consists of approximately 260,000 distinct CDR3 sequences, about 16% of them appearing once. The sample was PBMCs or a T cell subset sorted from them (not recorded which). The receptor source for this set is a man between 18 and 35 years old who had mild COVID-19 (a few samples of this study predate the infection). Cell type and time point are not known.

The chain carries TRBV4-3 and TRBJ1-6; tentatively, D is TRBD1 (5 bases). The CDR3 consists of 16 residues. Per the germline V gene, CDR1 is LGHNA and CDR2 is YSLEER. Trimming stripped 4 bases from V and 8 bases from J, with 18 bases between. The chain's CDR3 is CASSLNPGTDHSPLHF. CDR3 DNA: TGCGCCAGCAGCCTCAATCCCGGGACGGATCATTCACCCCTCCACTTT.

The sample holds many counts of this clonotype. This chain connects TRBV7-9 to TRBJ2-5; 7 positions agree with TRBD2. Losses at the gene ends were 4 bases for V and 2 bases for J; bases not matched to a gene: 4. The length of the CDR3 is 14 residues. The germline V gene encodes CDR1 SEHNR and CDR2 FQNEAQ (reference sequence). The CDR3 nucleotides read TGTGCCAGCAGCTACCCGGGGGGACAAGAGACCCAGTACTTC. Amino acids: CASSYPGGQETQYF.

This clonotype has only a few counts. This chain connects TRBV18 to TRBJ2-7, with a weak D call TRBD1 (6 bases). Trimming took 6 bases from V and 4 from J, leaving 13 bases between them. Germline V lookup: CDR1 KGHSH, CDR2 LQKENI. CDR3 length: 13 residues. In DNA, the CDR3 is TGTGCCAGCTCGGTCTCAGGGGCTTACGAGCAGTACTTC. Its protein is CASSVSGAYEQYF.

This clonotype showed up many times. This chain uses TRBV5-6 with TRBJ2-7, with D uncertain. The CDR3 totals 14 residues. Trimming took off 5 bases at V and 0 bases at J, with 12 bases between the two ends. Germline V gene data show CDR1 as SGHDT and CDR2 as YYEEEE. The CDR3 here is CASSKGRNSYEQYV. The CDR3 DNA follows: TGTGCCAGCAGTAAAGGACGGAACTCCTACGAGCAGTACGTC.

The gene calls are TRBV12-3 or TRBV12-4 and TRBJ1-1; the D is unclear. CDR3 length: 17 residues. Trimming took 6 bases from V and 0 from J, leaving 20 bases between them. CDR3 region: CASSLGRWGIVNTEAFF. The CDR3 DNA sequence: TGTGCCAGCAGCCTAGGACGCTGGGGTATCGTGAACACTGAAGCTTTCTTT.

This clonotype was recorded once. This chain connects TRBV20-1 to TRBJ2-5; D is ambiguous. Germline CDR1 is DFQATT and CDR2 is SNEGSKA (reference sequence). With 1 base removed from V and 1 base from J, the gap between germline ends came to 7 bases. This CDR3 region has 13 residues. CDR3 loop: CSARGVPQETQYF. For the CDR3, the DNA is TGCAGTGCTAGAGGGGTGCCCCAAGAGACCCAGTACTTC.

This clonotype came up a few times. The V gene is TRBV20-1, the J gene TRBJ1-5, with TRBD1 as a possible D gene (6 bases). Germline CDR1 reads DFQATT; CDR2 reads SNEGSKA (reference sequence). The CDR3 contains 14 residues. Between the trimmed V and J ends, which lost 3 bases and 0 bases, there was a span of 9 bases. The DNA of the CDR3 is TGCAGTGCTAGCCTCAGGGGTAGCAATCAGCCCCAGCATTTT. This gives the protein CSASLRGSNQPQHF.

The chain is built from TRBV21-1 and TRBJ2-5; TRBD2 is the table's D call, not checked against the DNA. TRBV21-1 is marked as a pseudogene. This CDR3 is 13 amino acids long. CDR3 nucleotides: TGTGCCAGCTGGGCTAGCGTCCAAGAGACCCAGTACTTC. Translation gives CASWASVQETQYF.

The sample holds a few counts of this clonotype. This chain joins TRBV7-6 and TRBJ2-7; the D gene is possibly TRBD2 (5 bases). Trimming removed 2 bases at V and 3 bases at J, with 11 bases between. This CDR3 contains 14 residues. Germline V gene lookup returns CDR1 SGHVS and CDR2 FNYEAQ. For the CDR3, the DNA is TGTGCCAGCAGCTTATTTCCGAGGGACTACGAGCAGTACGTC. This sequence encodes CASSLFPRDYEQYV.

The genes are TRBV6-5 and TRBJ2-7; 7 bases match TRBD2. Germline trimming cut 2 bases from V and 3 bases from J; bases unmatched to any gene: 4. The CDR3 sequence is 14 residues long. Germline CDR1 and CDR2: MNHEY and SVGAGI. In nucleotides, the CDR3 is TGTGCCAGCAGTTACCGGCGGGGGATCTACGAGCAGTACTTC. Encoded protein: CASSYRRGIYEQYF.

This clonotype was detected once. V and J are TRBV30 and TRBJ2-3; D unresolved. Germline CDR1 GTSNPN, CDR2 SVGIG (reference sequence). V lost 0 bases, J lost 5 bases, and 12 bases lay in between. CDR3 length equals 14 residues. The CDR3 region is CAWSVGTARDTQYF. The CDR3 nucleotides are TGTGCCTGGAGTGTGGGAACAGCGCGAGATACGCAGTATTTT.

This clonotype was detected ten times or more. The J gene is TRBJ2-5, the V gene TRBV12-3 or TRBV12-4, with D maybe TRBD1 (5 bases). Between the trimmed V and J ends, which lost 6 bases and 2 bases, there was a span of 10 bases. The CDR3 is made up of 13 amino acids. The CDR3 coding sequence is TGTGCCAGCAGCTCGACAGAGCAAGAGACCCAGTACTTC. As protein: CASSSTEQETQYF.

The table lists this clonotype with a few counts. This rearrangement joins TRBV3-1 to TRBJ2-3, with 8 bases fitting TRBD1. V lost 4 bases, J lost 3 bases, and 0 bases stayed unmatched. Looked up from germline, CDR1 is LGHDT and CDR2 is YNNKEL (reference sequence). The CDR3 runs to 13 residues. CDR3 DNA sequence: TGTGCCAGCAGCCGACAGGGGACAGATACGCAGTATTTT. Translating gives CASSRQGTDTQYF.

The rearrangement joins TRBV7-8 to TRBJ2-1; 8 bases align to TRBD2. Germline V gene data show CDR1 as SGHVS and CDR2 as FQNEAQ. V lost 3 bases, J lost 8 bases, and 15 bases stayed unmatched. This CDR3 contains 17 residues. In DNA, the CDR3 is TGTGCCAGCAGCTTCGCGCTAATCCGCGGGGGGAGGTATGAGCAGTTCTTC. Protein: CASSFALIRGGRYEQFF. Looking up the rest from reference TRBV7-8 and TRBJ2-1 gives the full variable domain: GAGVSQSPRYKVAKRGQDVALRCDPISGHVSLFWYQQALGQGPEFLTYFQNEAQLDKSGLPSDRFFAERPEGSVSTLKIQRTQQEDSAVYLCASSFALIRGGRYEQFFGPGTRLTVL.

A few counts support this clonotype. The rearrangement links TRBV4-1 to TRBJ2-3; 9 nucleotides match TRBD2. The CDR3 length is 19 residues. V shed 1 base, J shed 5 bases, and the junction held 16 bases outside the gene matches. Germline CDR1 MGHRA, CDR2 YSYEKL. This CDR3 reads CASSQGLAGADLGGDTQYF. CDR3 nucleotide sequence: TGCGCCAGCAGCCAAGGGTTAGCGGGGGCCGATCTAGGGGGAGATACGCAGTATTTT.

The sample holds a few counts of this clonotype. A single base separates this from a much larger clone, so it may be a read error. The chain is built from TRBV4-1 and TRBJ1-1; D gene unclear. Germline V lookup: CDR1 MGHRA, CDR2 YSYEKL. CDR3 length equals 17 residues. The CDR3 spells CASSQDRSPQVGTEALF. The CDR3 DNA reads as TGCGCCAGCAGCCAAGATAGGAGCCCGCAGGTTGGCACTGAAGCTTTATTT.

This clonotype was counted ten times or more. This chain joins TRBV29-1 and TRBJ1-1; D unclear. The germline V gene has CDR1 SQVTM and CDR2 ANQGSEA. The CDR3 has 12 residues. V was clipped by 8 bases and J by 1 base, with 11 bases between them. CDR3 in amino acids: CSYCEGNTEAFF. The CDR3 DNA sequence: TGCAGCTACTGCGAGGGGAACACTGAAGCTTTCTTT.

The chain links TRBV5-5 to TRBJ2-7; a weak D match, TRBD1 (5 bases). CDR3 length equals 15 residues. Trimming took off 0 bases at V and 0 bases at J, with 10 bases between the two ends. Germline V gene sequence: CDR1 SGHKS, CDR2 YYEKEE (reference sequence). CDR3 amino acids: CASSLGQGSSYEQYV. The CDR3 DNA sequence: TGTGCCAGCAGCTTGGGCCAGGGTAGCTCCTACGAGCAGTACGTC.

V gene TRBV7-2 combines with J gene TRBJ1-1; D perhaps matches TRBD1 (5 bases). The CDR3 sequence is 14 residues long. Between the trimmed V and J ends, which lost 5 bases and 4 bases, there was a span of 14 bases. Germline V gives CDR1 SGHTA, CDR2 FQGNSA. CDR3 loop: CASSPWDGVTEAFF. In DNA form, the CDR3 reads TGTGCCAGCAGCCCGTGGGACGGCGTCACTGAAGCTTTCTTT.

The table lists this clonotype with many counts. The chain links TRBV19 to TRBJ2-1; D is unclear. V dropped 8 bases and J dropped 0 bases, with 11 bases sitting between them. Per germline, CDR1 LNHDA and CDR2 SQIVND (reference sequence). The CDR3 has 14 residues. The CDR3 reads CASAWGRSYNEQFF. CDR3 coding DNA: TGTGCCAGTGCATGGGGTCGCTCCTACAATGAGCAGTTCTTC.

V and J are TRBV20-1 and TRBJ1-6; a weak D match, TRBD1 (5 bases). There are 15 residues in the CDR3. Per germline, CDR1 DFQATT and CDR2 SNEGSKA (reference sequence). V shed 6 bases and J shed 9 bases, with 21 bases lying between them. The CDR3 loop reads CSAYLTQGIGSPLHF. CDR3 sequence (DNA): TGCAGTGCCTACCTTACCCAGGGTATTGGTTCACCCCTCCACTTT.

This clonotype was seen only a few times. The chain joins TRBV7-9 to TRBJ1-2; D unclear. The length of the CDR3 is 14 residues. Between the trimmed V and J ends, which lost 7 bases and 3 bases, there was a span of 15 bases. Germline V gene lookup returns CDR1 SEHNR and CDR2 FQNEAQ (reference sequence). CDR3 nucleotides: TGTGCCAGCAACCCCGGACTGACCCACTATGGCTACACCTTC. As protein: CASNPGLTHYGYTF.

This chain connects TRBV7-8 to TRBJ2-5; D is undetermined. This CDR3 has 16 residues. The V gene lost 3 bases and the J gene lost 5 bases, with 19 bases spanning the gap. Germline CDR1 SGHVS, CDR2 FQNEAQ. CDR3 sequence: CASSFSESPAGETQYF. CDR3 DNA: TGTGCCAGCAGCTTCAGCGAATCCCCGGCTGGGGAGACCCAGTACTTC.

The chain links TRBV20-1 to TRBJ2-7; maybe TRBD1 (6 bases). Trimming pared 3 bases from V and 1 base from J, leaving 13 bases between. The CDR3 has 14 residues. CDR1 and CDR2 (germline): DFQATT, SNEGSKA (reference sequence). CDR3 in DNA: TGCAGTGCTAGTAGGACAGTAAGTTCCTACGAGCAGTACGTC. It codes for CSASRTVSSYEQYV.